The rows below give T cell receptor beta chains drawn from one sample of a study of blood T cells in healthy people across ages. TCRdb re-called the 5' RACE reads through MiXCR, storing one row per CDR3 protein. This sample has 600,000 or so distinct CDR3 sequences, with approximately 30% found just once. Material for sequencing was blood. Source of these receptors: an elderly woman in good health. CDR3s include the opening cysteine and the closing phenylalanine or tryptophan.

V	J	CDR3
TRBV2	TRBJ2-2	CASSEALRVLTGELFF
TRBV5-1	TRBJ1-2	CASSLPGQSYYGYTF
TRBV6-6	TRBJ1-1	CASMAGGNTEAFF
TRBV6-2/TRBV6-3	TRBJ2-5	CASSYSGWPGETQYF
TRBV10-3	TRBJ1-1	CAIGPNTEAFF
TRBV7-2	TRBJ2-7	CASSSYNEQYF
TRBV20-1	TRBJ1-2	CSARVFGVCTF
TRBV29-1	TRBJ1-1	CSVALTQSNTEAFF
TRBV29-1	TRBJ2-5	CSVGFGGARGETQYF
TRBV12-3/TRBV12-4	TRBJ1-1	CASSLASFKNTEAFF
TRBV5-1	TRBJ2-1	CASSLIQGYEQFF
TRBV7-3	TRBJ2-3	CASSSPSGGITDTQYF
TRBV4-3	TRBJ1-4	CASSQDLPLGGGGEKLFF
TRBV29-1	TRBJ2-5	CSVLGQQETQYF
TRBV5-5	TRBJ1-1	CASSLWDRTNTEAFF
TRBV6-5	TRBJ2-5	CASSNGQGDQETQYF
TRBV5-1	TRBJ2-7	CASSPLGGAQKNEQYF
TRBV6-2/TRBV6-3	TRBJ2-3	CASSYRRGLRNTQYF
TRBV30	.	CAWSGYRGGETQYF
TRBV5-6	TRBJ2-2	CASSPGTGVGELFF
TRBV25-1	TRBJ1-6	CASSIGSGLDPLHF
TRBV27	TRBJ2-1	CASSLPGLAGGPGGHNEQFF
TRBV6-5	TRBJ2-2	CASSFGSHGPNTGELFF
TRBV4-1	TRBJ1-2	CASSLPGGWDGYTF
TRBV11-2	TRBJ2-3	CASSRWQGHRNTNTQYF
TRBV5-6	TRBJ1-4	CASSEGGRNEKLFF
TRBV20-1	TRBJ1-6	CSASTTGQGTYSPLHF
TRBV6-5	TRBJ2-3	CASSYRSTDTQYF
TRBV6-6	TRBJ1-1	CASSLMWNTEAFF
TRBV7-9	TRBJ2-5	CASSFEWTGRETQYF
TRBV30	TRBJ1-6	CAWRQNDQASSPLHF
TRBV3-1	TRBJ2-7	CASSQSPDSTREQYF
TRBV21-1	TRBJ1-5	CASSKAPPGNNQPQHF
TRBV18	.	CASSHQGTVATYEQYF
TRBV20-1	TRBJ2-3	CSATDPSGVADTQYF
TRBV7-2	TRBJ2-2	CASSLSSGANTGELFF
TRBV30	TRBJ2-7	CAWRWSGSYEQYF
TRBV5-1	TRBJ2-3	CASSRGDGDTQYF
TRBV20-1	TRBJ2-1	CSARLETSGYNEQFF
TRBV7-2	TRBJ1-2	CASSQYQANYGYTF
TRBV6-6	TRBJ2-5	CASRRAGTGGHNEQYF
TRBV7-6	TRBJ1-1	CASSPNSGANTEAFF
TRBV11-2	TRBJ2-7	CASSRGQGLLRYF
TRBV7-8	TRBJ2-1	CASSLYSNNEQFF
TRBV28	TRBJ2-7	CASSFCRGEAYEQYF
TRBV12-3/TRBV12-4	TRBJ1-2	CASSFAGYNYGYTF
TRBV5-8	TRBJ2-5	CASSFMLRETQYF
TRBV5-1	TRBJ1-2	CASSWGAFGGYTF
TRBV7-8	TRBJ2-7	CASSLTRTLVLQYF
TRBV10-3	TRBJ2-5	CAIIMGQGQETQYF
TRBV5-1	TRBJ2-5	CASSLRIGEQYF